The clone carrying this TCR beta chain was counted a few times. Each of the donors was a healthy bone marrow donor. The data belong to a study of cytomegalovirus exposure and HLA in healthy donors. A multiplex PCR was run with 60 Vbeta primers and 13 Jbeta primers. Assay used: immunoSEQ multiplex PCR; TCRdb lists only in-frame clones, some missing. The sample has hundreds of thousands of clones, 70% to 85% seen once. After removal of 6 bases from V and 0 bases from J, the junction contained 5 bases not matched to a gene. CDR3 size: 15 residues. The germline V gene has CDR1 MNHNY and CDR2 SVGAGI (reference sequence).

The sequence was collected from a male donor in good health and CMV-seronegative. The sequenced sample consisted of PBMCs. The genes are TRBV6-6 and TRBJ1-5; 7 bases match TRBD1. The CDR3 region is CASRLQGYSNQPQHF. CDR3 sequence (DNA): TGTGCCAGCAGACTACAGGGGTATAGCAATCAGCCCCAGCATTTT.